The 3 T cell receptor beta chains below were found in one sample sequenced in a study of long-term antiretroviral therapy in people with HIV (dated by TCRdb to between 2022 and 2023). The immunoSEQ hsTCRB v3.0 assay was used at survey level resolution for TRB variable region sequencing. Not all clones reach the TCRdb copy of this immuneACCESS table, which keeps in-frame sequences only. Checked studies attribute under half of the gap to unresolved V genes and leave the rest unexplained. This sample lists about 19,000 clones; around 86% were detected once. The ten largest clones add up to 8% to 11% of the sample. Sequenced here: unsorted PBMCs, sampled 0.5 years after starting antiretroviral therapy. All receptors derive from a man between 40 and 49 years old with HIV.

The CDR3 DNA is TGTGCCAGTAGTATCCAGGGTTTGGGCGAGCAGTACTTC. Translation gives CASSIQGLGEQYF. The chain uses TRBV19 and TRBJ2-7; D may be TRBD1 (5 bases). The ends were cut back, 3 bases at V and 6 bases at J, with 12 bases in the middle. Looked up from germline, CDR1 is LNHDA and CDR2 is SQIVND (reference sequence). The CDR3 runs 13 residues.

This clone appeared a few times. DNA for the CDR3: TGTGCCAGCTCCAGGGACTCAAGCTCCTATAATTCACCCCTCCACTTT. Its translation: CASSRDSSSYNSPLHF. The rearrangement uses TRBV27 and TRBJ1-6, with D maybe TRBD1 (5 bases). Trimming removed 8 bases from V and 0 bases from J, with 14 bases in between. The CDR3 covers 16 residues. The germline V gene encodes CDR1 MNHEY and CDR2 SMNVEV (reference sequence).

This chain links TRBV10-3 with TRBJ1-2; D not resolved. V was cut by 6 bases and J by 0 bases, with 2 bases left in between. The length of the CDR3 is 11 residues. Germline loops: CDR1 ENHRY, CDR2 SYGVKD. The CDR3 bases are TGTGCCATCAGCACTAACTATGGCTACACCTTC. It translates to CAISTNYGYTF.